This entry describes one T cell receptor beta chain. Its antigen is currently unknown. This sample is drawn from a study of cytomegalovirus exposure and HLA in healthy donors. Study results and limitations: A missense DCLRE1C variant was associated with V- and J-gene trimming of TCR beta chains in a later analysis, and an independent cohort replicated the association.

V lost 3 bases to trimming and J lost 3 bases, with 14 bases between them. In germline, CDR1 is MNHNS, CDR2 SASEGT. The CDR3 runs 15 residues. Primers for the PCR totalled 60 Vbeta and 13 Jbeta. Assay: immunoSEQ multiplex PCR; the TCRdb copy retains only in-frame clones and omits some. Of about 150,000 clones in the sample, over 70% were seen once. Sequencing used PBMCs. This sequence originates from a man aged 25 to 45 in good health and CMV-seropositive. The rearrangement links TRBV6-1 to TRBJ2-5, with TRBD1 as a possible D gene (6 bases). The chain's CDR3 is CASSDVGTWKETQYF. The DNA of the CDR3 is TGTGCCAGCAGTGATGTCGGGACATGGAAAGAGACCCAGTACTTC.